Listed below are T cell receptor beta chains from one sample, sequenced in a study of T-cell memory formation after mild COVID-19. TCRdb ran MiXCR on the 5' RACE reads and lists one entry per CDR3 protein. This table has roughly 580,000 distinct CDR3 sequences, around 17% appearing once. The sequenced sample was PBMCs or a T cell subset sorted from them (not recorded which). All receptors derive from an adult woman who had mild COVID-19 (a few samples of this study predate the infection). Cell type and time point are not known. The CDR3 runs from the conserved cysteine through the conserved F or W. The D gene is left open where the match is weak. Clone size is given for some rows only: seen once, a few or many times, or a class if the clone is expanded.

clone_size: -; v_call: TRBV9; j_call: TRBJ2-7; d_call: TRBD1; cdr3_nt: TGTGCCAGCAGCGGGGACAGTCACTCCTACGAGCAGTACTTC; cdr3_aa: CASSGDSHSYEQYF
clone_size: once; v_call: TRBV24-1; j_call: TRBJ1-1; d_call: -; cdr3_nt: TGTGCCACCAGTGAGGCCGGGGCGCGTGAAGCTTTCTTT; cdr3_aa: CATSEAGAREAFF
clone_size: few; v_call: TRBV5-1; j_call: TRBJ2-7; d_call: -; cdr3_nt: TGCGCCAGCAGCTTGGGTATAAATGTCGCCTACGAGCAGTACTTC; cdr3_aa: CASSLGINVAYEQYF
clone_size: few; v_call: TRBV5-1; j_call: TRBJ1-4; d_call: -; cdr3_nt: TGCGCCAGCATGAGGACGGGAGCCAATGAAAAACTGTTTTTT; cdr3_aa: CASMRTGANEKLFF
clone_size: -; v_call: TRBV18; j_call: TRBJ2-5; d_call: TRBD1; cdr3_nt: TGTGCCAGCTCACCAGTACAGGGGGAAAGAGAGACCCAGTACTTC; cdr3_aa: CASSPVQGERETQYF
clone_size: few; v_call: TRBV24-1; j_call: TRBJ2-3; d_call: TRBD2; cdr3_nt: TGTGCCACCAGTGACTCCGGACTAGCGGGAGCCTACACAGATACGCAGTATTTT; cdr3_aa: CATSDSGLAGAYTDTQYF
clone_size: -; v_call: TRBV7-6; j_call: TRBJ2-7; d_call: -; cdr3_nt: TGTGCCAGCAGCCCCGAAACGGGCAGGGAGTCCTACGAGCAGTACTTC; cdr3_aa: CASSPETGRESYEQYF
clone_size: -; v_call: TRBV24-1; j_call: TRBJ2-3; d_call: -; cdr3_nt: TGTGCCGCCCAGGCGGGACATACGCAGTATTTT; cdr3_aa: CAAQAGHTQYF
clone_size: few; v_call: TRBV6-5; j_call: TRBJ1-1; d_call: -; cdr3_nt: TGTGCCAGCAGTTACCGGTTGGCGGACCCTAGAACGACTGAAGCTTTCTTT; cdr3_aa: CASSYRLADPRTTEAFF
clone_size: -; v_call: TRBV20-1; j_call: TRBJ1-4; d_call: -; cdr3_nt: TGCAGTGCTAGAGACTTCGGGCAGGGCCCAACTAATGAAAAACTGTTTTTT; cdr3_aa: CSARDFGQGPTNEKLFF
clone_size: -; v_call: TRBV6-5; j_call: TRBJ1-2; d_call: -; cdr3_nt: TGTGCCAGCAGTCCCACCGGACAGAGGGCCATCTTTGGCTACACCTTC; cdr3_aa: CASSPTGQRAIFGYTF
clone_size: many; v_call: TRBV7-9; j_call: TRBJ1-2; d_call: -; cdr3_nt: TGTGCCAGCAGCCAAGGACTATCGGGGCTTTATGGCTACACCTTC; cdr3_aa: CASSQGLSGLYGYTF
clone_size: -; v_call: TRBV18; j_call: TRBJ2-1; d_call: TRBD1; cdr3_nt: TGTGCCAGCTCACCGAGCGACACCGGGACAGGGGCTGAGCAGTTCTTC; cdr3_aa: CASSPSDTGTGAEQFF
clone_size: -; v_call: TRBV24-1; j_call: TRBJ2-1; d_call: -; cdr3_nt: TGTGCCACCAGTGATTTGGTGTCCGGGAATGAGCAGTTCTTC; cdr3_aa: CATSDLVSGNEQFF
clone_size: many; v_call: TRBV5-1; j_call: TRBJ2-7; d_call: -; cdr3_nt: TGTGCCAGCAGCTTAGACTACGAGCAGTACTTC; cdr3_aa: CASSLDYEQYF
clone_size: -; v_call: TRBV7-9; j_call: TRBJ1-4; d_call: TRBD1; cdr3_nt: TGTGCCAGCAGCCATAGGGACAGCGGGAGGAGTGAAAAACTGTTTTTT; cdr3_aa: CASSHRDSGRSEKLFF
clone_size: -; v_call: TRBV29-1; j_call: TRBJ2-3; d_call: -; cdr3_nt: TGCAGCGTAGAGGGAGATAGCACAGATACGCAGTATTTT; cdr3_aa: CSVEGDSTDTQYF
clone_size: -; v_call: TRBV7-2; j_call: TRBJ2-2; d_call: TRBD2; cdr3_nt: TGTGCCAGCAGCTTAGGGAGCGGGGGCTTTAACACCGGGGAGCTGTTTTTT; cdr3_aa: CASSLGSGGFNTGELFF
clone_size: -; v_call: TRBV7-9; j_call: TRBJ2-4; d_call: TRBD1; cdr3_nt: TGTGCCAGCAGCTCAGACAGGGTATCGGCCAAAAACATTCAGTACTTC; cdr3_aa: CASSSDRVSAKNIQYF
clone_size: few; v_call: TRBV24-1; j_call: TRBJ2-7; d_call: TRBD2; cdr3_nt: TGTGCCACCAGTCTCGGCGGGAGTGCTTCCTACGAGCAGTACTTC; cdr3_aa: CATSLGGSASYEQYF
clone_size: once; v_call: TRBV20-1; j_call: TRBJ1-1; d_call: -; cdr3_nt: TGCAGTGCTTCACGGACTACGAACACTGAAGCTTTCTTT; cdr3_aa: CSASRTTNTEAFF
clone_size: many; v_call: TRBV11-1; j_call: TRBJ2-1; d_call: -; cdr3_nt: TGTGCCAGCAGCTTGGTCTACGATGAGCAGTTCTTC; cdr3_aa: CASSLVYDEQFF
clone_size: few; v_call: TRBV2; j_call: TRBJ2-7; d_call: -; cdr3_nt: TGTGCCAGCAGTGAATTAAGCTCCTACGAGCAGTACTTC; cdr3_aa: CASSELSSYEQYF
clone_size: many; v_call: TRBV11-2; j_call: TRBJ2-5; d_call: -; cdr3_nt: TGTGCCAGCAGCCCGGGACTTCGGGAGACCCAGTACTTC; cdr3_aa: CASSPGLRETQYF
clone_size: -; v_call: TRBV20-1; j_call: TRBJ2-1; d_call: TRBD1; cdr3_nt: TGCAGTGCTAGAGATGGTTCTCGCCCAGACAGGGGGCTTCTGTTCTTC; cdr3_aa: CSARDGSRPDRGLLFF
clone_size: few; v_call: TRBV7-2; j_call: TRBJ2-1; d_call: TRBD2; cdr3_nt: TGTGCCAGCAGCTTAGTTAGCGGGAGGAATGAGCAGTTCTTC; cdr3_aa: CASSLVSGRNEQFF
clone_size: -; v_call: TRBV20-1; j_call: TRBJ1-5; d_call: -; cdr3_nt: TGCAGTGCTAGAGATCCCCGGCGCAATCAGCCCCAGCATTTT; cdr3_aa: CSARDPRRNQPQHF
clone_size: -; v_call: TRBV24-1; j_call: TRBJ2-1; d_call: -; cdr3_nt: -; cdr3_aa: CATSDYTGTGHFGEQFF
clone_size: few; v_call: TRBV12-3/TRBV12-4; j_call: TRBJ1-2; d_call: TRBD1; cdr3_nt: TGTGCCAGCAGTTCGACAGGGTCGGTGTACTATGGCTACACCTTC; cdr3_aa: CASSSTGSVYYGYTF
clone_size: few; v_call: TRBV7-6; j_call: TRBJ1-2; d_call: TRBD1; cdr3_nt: TGTGCCAGCGGTAACGGCAGGGGGCTCTCTAACTATGGCTACACCTTC; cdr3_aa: CASGNGRGLSNYGYTF
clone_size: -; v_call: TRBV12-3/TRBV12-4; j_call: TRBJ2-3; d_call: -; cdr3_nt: TGTGCCAGCGGGTTGAGGGCCTCAGACAATGGAGATACGCAGTATTTT; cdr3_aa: CASGLRASDNGDTQYF
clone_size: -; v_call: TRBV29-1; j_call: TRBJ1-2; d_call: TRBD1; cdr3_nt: TGCGGGCTACCCGGGACAGGGGCTGGAAATGGCTACACCTTC; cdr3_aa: CGLPGTGAGNGYTF
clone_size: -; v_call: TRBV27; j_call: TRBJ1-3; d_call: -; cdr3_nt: TGTGCCAGCAGTTTATCGTTTCAGAGCCACAGAAGAGACACCATATATTTT; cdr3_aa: CASSLSFQSHRRDTIYF
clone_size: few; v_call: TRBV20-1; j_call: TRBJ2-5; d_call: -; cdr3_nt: TGCAGTGCTACCGGCACAACAAACGGAGAGACCCAGTACTTC; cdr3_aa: CSATGTTNGETQYF
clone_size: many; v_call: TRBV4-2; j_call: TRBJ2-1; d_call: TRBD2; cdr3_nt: TGTGCCAGCAGCCAAGACATACTAGCGGGAGCTGTGAATGAGCAGTTCTTC; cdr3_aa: CASSQDILAGAVNEQFF
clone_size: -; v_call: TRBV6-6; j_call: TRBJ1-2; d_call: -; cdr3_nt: TGTGCCAGCAGTTACTCCCAGGGTACCTATGGCTACACCTTC; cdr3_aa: CASSYSQGTYGYTF
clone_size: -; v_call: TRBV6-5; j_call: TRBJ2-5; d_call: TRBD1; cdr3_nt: TGTGCCAGCAGTTACTCGATTCGGACAGGGGAGACCCAGTACTTC; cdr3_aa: CASSYSIRTGETQYF
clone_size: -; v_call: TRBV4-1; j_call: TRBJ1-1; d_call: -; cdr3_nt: TGCGCCAGCGGCGCGGAGGGGGGCCTGAACACTGAAGCTTTCTTT; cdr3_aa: CASGAEGGLNTEAFF
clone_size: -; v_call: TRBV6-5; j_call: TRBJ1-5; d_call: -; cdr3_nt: TGTGCCAGTCAGGGGACGGGCAATCAGCCCCAGCATTTT; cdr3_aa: CASQGTGNQPQHF
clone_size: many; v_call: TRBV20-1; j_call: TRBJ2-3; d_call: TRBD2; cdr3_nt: TGCAGTGCTAGAACCCCCGGGACTAGCGGGAGTACCGATACGCAGTATTTT; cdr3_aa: CSARTPGTSGSTDTQYF
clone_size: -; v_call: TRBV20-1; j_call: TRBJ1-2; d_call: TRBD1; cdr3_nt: TGCAGTGCTTATCCCGGTGGGGAACAGGGGGCGAGAGGCTACACCTTC; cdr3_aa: CSAYPGGEQGARGYTF
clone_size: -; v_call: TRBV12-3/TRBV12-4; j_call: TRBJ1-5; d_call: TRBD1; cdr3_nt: TGTGCCAGCAGTTCCGGACAGGGATGGTATCAGCCCCAGCATTTT; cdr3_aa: CASSSGQGWYQPQHF
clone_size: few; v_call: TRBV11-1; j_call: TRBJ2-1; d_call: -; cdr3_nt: TGTGCCAGCAGCTTAGCTAGAACCTACAATGAGCAGTTCTTC; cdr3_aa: CASSLARTYNEQFF
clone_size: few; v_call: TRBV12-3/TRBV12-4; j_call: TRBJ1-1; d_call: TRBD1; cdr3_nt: TGTGCCAGCAGTTTCAGGGGGCTGGGCACTGAAGCTTTCTTT; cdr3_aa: CASSFRGLGTEAFF
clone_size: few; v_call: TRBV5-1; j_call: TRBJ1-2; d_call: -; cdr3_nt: TGCGCCAGCAGCCCCACCGACAGGCCCTCCCGTATCTATGGCTACACCTTC; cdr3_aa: CASSPTDRPSRIYGYTF
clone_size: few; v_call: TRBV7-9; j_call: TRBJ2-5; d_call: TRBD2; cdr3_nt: TGTGCCAGCAGCTCTCTACATGATAGCGGGGAAGAGACCCAGTACTTC; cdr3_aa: CASSSLHDSGEETQYF
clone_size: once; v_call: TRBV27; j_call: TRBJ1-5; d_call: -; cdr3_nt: TGTGCCAGCAGTCCCCAGGTGGGGCAGAGCAATCAGCCCCAGCATTTT; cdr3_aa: CASSPQVGQSNQPQHF
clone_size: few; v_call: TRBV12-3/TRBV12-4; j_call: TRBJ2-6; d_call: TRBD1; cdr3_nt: TGTGCCAGCAGTTTGGGGACAGGGAGCTCTGGGGCCAACGTCCTGACTTTC; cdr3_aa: CASSLGTGSSGANVLTF
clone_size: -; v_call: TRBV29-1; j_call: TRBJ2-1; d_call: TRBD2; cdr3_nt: TGCAGCGTTGGCCCGGGGGGCTACAATGAGCAGTTCTTC; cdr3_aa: CSVGPGGYNEQFF
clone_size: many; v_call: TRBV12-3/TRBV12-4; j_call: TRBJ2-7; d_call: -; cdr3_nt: TGTGCCAGCAGAACCACTAGTGCTCCCTCCACCGAGCAGTACTTC; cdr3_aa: CASRTTSAPSTEQYF
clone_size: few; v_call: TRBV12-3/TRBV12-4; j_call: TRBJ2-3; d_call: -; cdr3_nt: TGTGCCAGCAGTTTGGATAGGGCGCTTAGGCGGGACACAGATACGCAGTATTTT; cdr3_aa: CASSLDRALRRDTDTQYF
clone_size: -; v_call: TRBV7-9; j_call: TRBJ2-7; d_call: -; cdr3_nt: TGTGCCAGCAGCCCACCCTTGACAGGAACCTACGAGCAGTACTTC; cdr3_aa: CASSPPLTGTYEQYF
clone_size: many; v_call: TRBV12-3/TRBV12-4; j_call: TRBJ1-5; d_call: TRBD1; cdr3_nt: TGTGCCAGCAGTCTCGACAGGGGTCAGCCCCAGCATTTT; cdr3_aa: CASSLDRGQPQHF
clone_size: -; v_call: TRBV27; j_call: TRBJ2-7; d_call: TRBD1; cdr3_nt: TGTGCCAGCAAAGACAGGGGGCTTGGCGAGCAGTACTTC; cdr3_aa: CASKDRGLGEQYF
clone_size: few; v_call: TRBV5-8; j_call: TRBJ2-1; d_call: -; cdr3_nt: TGTGCCAGCAGCTTAACTCCGGGCCTTGAGCAGTTCTTC; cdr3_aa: CASSLTPGLEQFF
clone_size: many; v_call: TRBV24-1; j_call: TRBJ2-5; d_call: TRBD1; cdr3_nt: TGTGCCACCAGTGACCGTGGACCGGGACAGTGGGAAGAGACCCAGTACTTC; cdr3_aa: CATSDRGPGQWEETQYF
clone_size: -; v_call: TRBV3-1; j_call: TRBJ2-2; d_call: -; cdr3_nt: -; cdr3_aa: CASSRTPEPGSCFF
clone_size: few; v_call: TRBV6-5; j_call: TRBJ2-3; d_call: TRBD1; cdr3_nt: TGTGCCAGCAGTTCGTCGGACAGGGGAGTTTCGGATACGCAGTATTTT; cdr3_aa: CASSSSDRGVSDTQYF
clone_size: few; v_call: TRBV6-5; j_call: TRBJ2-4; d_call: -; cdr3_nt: TGTGCCAGCAGTCCGGCGGACACAGCCGCCCCTCTAGCCAAAAACATTCAGTACTTC; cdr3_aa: CASSPADTAAPLAKNIQYF